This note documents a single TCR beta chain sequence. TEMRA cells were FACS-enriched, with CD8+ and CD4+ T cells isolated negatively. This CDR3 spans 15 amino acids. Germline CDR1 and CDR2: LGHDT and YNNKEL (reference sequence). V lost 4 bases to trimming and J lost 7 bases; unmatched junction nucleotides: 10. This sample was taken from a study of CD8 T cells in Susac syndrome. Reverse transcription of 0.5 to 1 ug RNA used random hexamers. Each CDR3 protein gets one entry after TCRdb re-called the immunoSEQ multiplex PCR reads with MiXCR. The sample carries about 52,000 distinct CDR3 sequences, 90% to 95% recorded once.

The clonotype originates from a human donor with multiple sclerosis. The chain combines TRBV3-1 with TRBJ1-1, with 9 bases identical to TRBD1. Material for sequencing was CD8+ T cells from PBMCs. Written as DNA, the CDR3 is TGTGCCAGCAGCCCAGCCTGGGGACAGGGAGGTGAAGCTTTCTTT. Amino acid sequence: CASSPAWGQGGEAFF.